These T cell receptor beta chains were read from a single sample in a study of technical replicates of blood from a handful of donors. Assay used: immunoSEQ multiplex PCR; TCRdb lists only in-frame clones, some missing. The data contain around 69,000 clones, around 87% of them singletons. The specimen was PBMCs. The receptors shown here come from a human donor in good health. Some clones in this sample may be carry-over from other donors' samples. Each CDR3 is given with its conserved first and last residue. D genes are given only for firm matches. Clone size is given for some rows only: seen once, a few or many times, or a class if the clone is expanded.

-,TRBJ1-5,TRBV4-3,-,TGCGCCAGCAGCCAAGATCACTATAGCAATCAGCCCCAGCATTTT,CASSQDHYSNQPQHF
-,TRBJ1-4,TRBV5-1,-,TGCGCCAGCAGCTCCACAACAACTAATGAAAAACTGTTTTTT,CASSSTTTNEKLFF
once,TRBJ1-4,TRBV5-4,-,TGTGCCAGCAGCCGTGTGGGGGGACGTGTTGATGAAAAACTGTTTTTT,CASSRVGGRVDEKLFF
-,TRBJ1-2,TRBV27,TRBD1,TGTGCCAGCAGTTTATCCTCGGACAGGTCCTATGGCTACACCTTC,CASSLSSDRSYGYTF
-,TRBJ2-7,TRBV9,TRBD2,TGTGCCAGCAGGCCGGGACTAGCCAGGCCAGAATACGAGCAGTACTTC,CASRPGLARPEYEQYF
-,TRBJ2-7,TRBV11-2,-,TGTGCCAGCAGCTTATTAGGGGTCGAGCAGTACTTC,CASSLLGVEQYF
-,TRBJ2-1,TRBV14,-,TGTGCCAGCAGCCAGCCGGGACTCCTTAGTGGTGAGCAGTTCTTC,CASSQPGLLSGEQFF
once,TRBJ2-3,TRBV2,-,TGTGCCAGCAGTGAAGAGGCGGCGAGCAGAACAGATACGCAGTATTTT,CASSEEAASRTDTQYF
once,TRBJ2-7,TRBV25-1,TRBD2,TGTGCCAGCAGGGGAGGGGTGGAAGAGCAGTACTTC,CASRGGVEEQYF
-,TRBJ2-7,TRBV13,-,TGTGCCAGCAGCTTAAGGGGTCAAGACTACGAGCAGTACTTC,CASSLRGQDYEQYF
-,TRBJ1-3,TRBV4-3,TRBD1,TGCGCCAGCAGTCCCGGGCAGGGGGGAGTAGGAAACACCATATATTTT,CASSPGQGGVGNTIYF
-,TRBJ2-3,TRBV7-9,TRBD2,TGTGCCAGCAGTGCGGGACTAGCGGGGTCAGATACGCAGTATTTT,CASSAGLAGSDTQYF
-,TRBJ1-5,TRBV4-3,-,TGCGCCAGCAGCCAAGTGTGGAAGGGGGAGAAGCCCCAGCATTTT,CASSQVWKGEKPQHF
-,TRBJ2-3,TRBV19,-,TGTGCCAGTCGGCTGGCGGGGGCGGGGGGCACAGATACGCAGTATTTT,CASRLAGAGGTDTQYF
once,TRBJ2-7,TRBV27,TRBD2,TGTGCCAGCAGTTCGCCGGGACTAGGAATCTACGAGCAGTACTTC,CASSSPGLGIYEQYF
large,TRBJ2-1,TRBV5-1,-,TGCGCCAGCAGCTTGGCACTCCCGAGGGTCGATGAGCAGTTCTTC,CASSLALPRVDEQFF